The 23 T cell receptor beta chains below all came from one sample that was sequenced in a study of human T cells and chemical hapten exposure. Time point reported: patch test 1, 2 weeks after DPC sensitization. The treatment is: therapeutic diphenylcyclopropenone sensitization with weekly scalp DPC. In TCRdb, the RACE reads were re-called with MiXCR into one record per CDR3 protein. The data hold about 56,000 distinct CDR3 sequences, with 9.3% observed a single time. The sample in question was whole blood, obtained in connection with sensitization to the hapten diphenylcyclopropenone (DPC). The receptors shown here come from a middle-aged woman with alopecia areata. Some clones in this sample may be carry-over from other donors' samples.

At least ten counts were recorded for this clonotype. The chain uses TRBV5-1 and TRBJ2-5, with TRBD2 matching over 9 bases. After removal of 4 bases from V and 4 bases from J, the junction contained 5 bases not matched to a gene. The length of the CDR3 is 14 residues. Germline lookup yields CDR1 SGHRS and CDR2 YFSETQ. CDR3 coding DNA: TGCGCCAGCAGCCCCCTAGCGGGGTTAGAGACCCAGTACTTC. It codes for CASSPLAGLETQYF.

In this sample, this clonotype turned up many times. This chain links TRBV20-1 with TRBJ1-4, with D possibly being TRBD1 (6 bases). This CDR3 has 13 residues. The V end was cut by 6 bases, the J end by 8 bases, with 16 bases between. CDR1 DFQATT and CDR2 SNEGSKA come from the germline V gene (reference sequence). In DNA form, the CDR3 reads TGCAGTGCGGCGACAGGAAGATGGGAAAAACTGTTTTTT. Amino acid sequence: CSAATGRWEKLFF.

There are many counts of this clonotype. The chain combines TRBV5-1 with TRBJ2-5, with TRBD1 identical over 11 bases. V was clipped by 4 bases and J by 5 bases; unmatched bases: 7. This CDR3 has 15 amino acids. Germline V CDR1 and CDR2: SGHRS, YFSETQ. The CDR3: CASSPGTGGIETQYF. Here the CDR3 DNA reads TGCGCCAGCAGCCCCGGGACAGGGGGGATTGAGACCCAGTACTTC.

The chain is built from TRBV15 and TRBJ1-5; 9 bases are shared with TRBD1. CDR1 and CDR2 (germline): LNHNV, YYDKDF (reference sequence). The CDR3 is 16 amino acids. Trimming removed 1 base from V and 3 bases from J; junction bases left unmatched: 4. CDR3 loop: CATSRAGQGHNQPQHF. The CDR3 DNA reads TGTGCCACCAGCAGAGCGGGACAGGGCCACAATCAGCCCCAGCATTTT.

This clonotype has a handful of counts. The chain joins TRBV6-6 to TRBJ2-5; D perhaps matches TRBD1 (5 bases). V lost 4 bases and J lost 2, with 14 bases in between. This CDR3 has 15 residues. Germline CDR1 MNHNY, CDR2 SVGAGI (reference sequence). The CDR3 DNA reads TGTGCCAGCAGTTCCTCCCGGTACAGGCAAGAGACCCAGTACTTC. Amino acid sequence: CASSSSRYRQETQYF.

This clonotype came up many times. The genes are TRBV20-1 and TRBJ2-1; 11 bases align to TRBD2. CDR1 and CDR2 (germline): DFQATT, SNEGSKA (reference sequence). Germline trimming cut 0 bases from V and 2 bases from J; bases unmatched to any gene: 9. CDR3 length equals 18 residues. CDR3 region: CSARDGVSSGGTYNEQFF. CDR3 sequence (DNA): TGCAGTGCTAGAGATGGGGTCTCTAGCGGGGGGACCTACAATGAGCAGTTCTTC.

This clonotype showed up just a few times. The rearrangement links TRBV7-2 to TRBJ2-2; unclear D gene. There are 14 residues in the CDR3. In germline, CDR1 is SGHTA, CDR2 FQGNSA. The germline V and J ends were trimmed by 3 bases and 5 bases, with 10 bases remaining between them. In DNA, the CDR3 is TGTGCCAGCAGCTTGGGCCATGGGACCGGGGAGCTGTTTTTT. Encoded protein: CASSLGHGTGELFF.

This clonotype was counted between two and nine times. At one of its ends the junction is not consistent with the germline gene, which may arise from a read error. V is TRBV5-1 and J is TRBJ2-1; D is possibly TRBD1 (6 bases). This CDR3 contains 15 residues. Germline-derived CDR1 and CDR2 are SGHRS and YFSETQ. The CDR3 loop reads CASGFRGGYANEQFF. The CDR3 region has the DNA TGCGCCAGCGGCTTCAGGGGTGGTTACGCCAATGAGCAGTTCTTC.

This clonotype was counted at least ten times. The V gene is TRBV21-1, the J gene TRBJ2-3; TRBD1 is the table's D call and was not checked against the DNA. TRBV21-1 is recorded as a pseudogene. This CDR3 is built from 16 residues. The CDR3 DNA follows: TGTGCCAGCAGCAAAATCAGGGCTTCTCGGCCAGATACGCAGTATTTT. Residues: CASSKIRASRPDTQYF.

This rearrangement joins TRBV5-4 to TRBJ1-4; 7 nucleotides agree with TRBD1. This CDR3 region has 15 residues. The V gene's germline CDR1 is SGHNT and CDR2 YYREEE (reference sequence). V lost 4 bases and J lost 4; bases outside the gene matches: 7. The CDR3 coding sequence is TGTGCCAGCAGCGCGAACAGGGGCCTTAATGAAAAACTGTTTTTT. Encoded protein: CASSANRGLNEKLFF.

This clonotype was recorded many times. J is TRBJ2-2 and V is TRBV24-1; D remains unclear. The CDR3 loop spans 12 amino acids. CDR1 and CDR2 from the germline V gene are KGHDR and SFDVKD. Trimming took off 5 bases at V and 6 bases at J, with 6 bases between the two ends. CDR3 sequence (DNA): TGTGCCACCAGTGGGGTTTCCGGGGAGCTGTTTTTT. It yields the protein CATSGVSGELFF.

This clonotype was seen at least ten times. V is TRBV7-2 and J is TRBJ2-3, with 8 nucleotides matching TRBD2. V lost 4 bases, J lost 5 bases, and 11 bases stayed unmatched. The germline CDR1 and CDR2 sequences are SGHTA and FQGNSA. The CDR3 spans 16 residues. The CDR3 nucleotides read TGTGCCAGCAGCTCCCTCCCCGGACTAGCCGTAGATACGCAGTATTTT. Encoded protein: CASSSLPGLAVDTQYF.

The chain combines TRBV12-3 or TRBV12-4 with TRBJ1-3; D is unresolved. V was cut by 5 bases and J by 4 bases, with 18 bases left in between. The CDR3 runs to 16 residues. The CDR3 bases are TGTGCCAGCAGTCCACAAGTGGGCAGAGGAGGAAACACCATATATTTT. Translated: CASSPQVGRGGNTIYF.

This chain connects TRBV24-1 to TRBJ1-2; the D is unclear. CDR1 and CDR2 (germline): KGHDR, SFDVKD. CDR3 size: 16 residues. Trimming shortened V by 4 bases and J by 2 bases, and 16 bases separated the two germline ends. For the CDR3, the DNA is TGTGCCACCAGTGACCCCGACGCCCGGGCCAACTATGGCTACACCTTC. It yields the protein CATSDPDARANYGYTF.

The genes are TRBV28 and TRBJ2-7, with D perhaps assigned TRBD1 or TRBD2 (5 bases each). V lost 6 bases and J 0 bases, leaving 18 bases between the germline ends. From germline, CDR1 is MDHEN and CDR2 SYDVKM. The CDR3 loop spans 16 amino acids. CDR3 amino acids: CASRLQGRAPSYEQYF. CDR3 sequence (DNA): TGTGCCAGCAGACTTCAGGGACGGGCTCCCTCCTACGAGCAGTACTTC.

This clonotype was observed a few times. V is TRBV5-1 and J is TRBJ2-5, with 13 bases lining up with TRBD2. V lost 5 bases to trimming and J lost 5 bases; unmatched junction nucleotides: 6. This CDR3 spans 15 amino acids. The V gene's germline CDR1 is SGHRS and CDR2 YFSETQ. CDR3 amino acids: CASRTSGGAEETQYF. CDR3 bases: TGCGCCAGCAGAACTAGCGGGGGGGCCGAGGAGACCCAGTACTTC.

In this sample, this clonotype turned up a few times. The chain has TRBV20-1 and TRBJ2-3, with 8 bases aligning to TRBD1. The germline CDR1 and CDR2 sequences are DFQATT and SNEGSKA (reference sequence). Germline trimming cut 5 bases from V and 4 bases from J; bases unmatched to any gene: 14. There are 16 residues in the CDR3. Written as DNA, the CDR3 is TGCAGTGCTTCTAACCCAGGACAGGGAGGATCAGATACGCAGTATTTT. Its protein product is CSASNPGQGGSDTQYF.

The chain carries TRBV18 and TRBJ2-7; the match to TRBD1 covers 8 bases. Trimming cost V 3 bases and J 2 bases; bases outside gene matches: 6. CDR1 KGHSH and CDR2 LQKENI come from the germline V gene. The CDR3 covers 15 residues. CDR3 DNA sequence: TGTGCCAGCTCACCTTTTCCGGACAGGGCCTACGAGCAGTACTTC. This codes for CASSPFPDRAYEQYF.

This chain connects TRBV11-3 to TRBJ2-3; D might be TRBD1 or TRBD2, each matching 6 bases. The germline CDR1 and CDR2 sequences are SGHNT and YENEEA. V lost 6 bases to trimming and J lost 1 base, with 11 bases between them. This CDR3 is built from 14 residues. The CDR3 coding sequence is TGTGCCAGCAGTAGGAGGGGGGGCACAGATACGCAGTATTTT. Its protein is CASSRRGGTDTQYF.

This clonotype was counted a few times. The DNA for the CDR3 is TGTGCCAGCAGCTTCTCTCCACTCGGCACAGATACGCAGTATTTT. Encoded protein: CASSFSPLGTDTQYF. The chain carries TRBV7-3 and TRBJ2-3, with unresolved D. Deletions cut 3 bases from V and 1 base from J, with 11 bases between. This CDR3 contains 15 residues. Germline V lookup: CDR1 SGHTA, CDR2 FQGTGA.

This clonotype has more than one count but fewer than ten. The chain employs TRBV20-1 and TRBJ1-5, with D perhaps matching TRBD1 (6 bases). CDR1 DFQATT and CDR2 SNEGSKA come from the germline V gene (reference sequence). Trimming stripped 1 base from V and 7 bases from J, with 14 bases between. The CDR3 runs to 14 residues. The CDR3, as DNA: TGCAGTGCTAGAGGATCCGGGACAAGGCAGCCCCAGCATTTT. Translated: CSARGSGTRQPQHF.

This clonotype was detected once. This sequence may be a read error, since a much larger clone differs from it by one base. This chain joins TRBV7-2 and TRBJ2-5, with D perhaps assigned TRBD1 or TRBD2 (5 bases each). Germline lookup yields CDR1 SGHTA and CDR2 FQGNSA. CDR3 length: 16 residues. CDR3 coding DNA: TGTGCCAGCAGCCCCGCCGGGACCCCCCCAAAAGAGACCCCGTACTTC. Protein sequence: CASSPAGTPPKETPYF.

This clonotype came up many times. This chain joins TRBV12-3 or TRBV12-4 and TRBJ1-2; TRBD1 agrees at 8 bases. CDR3 length equals 13 residues. J lost 3 bases, V lost 6 bases, and 3 bases had no gene match. The CDR3 bases are TGTGCCAGCAGCCCGGGACAGGACTATGGCTACACCTTC. Residues: CASSPGQDYGYTF.